This T cell receptor beta chain derives from a study of cytomegalovirus exposure and HLA in healthy donors. As for the study in general: The same platform was used for the 120 validation repertoires and the roughly 670 first-cohort repertoires, a later analysis reported.

Produced via immunoSEQ multiplex PCR; TCRdb's table is partial and in-frame only. The sample shows under 100,000 clones, roughly 80% of them seen only once. The donors were members of the validation cohort comprising over 100 subjects, separate from the approximately 630-subject first cohort. Findings and caveats of the study: Among TCR beta chains, those listed as cytomegalovirus-associated numbered about 160. Rare TCR sequences predominated, though certain public TCRs were found in many donors.

The CDR3 sequence is 15 residues long. The germline gives CDR1 LNHDA, CDR2 SQIVND (reference sequence). The V gene end was trimmed by 7 bases and the J gene end by 5 bases; junction bases not matched to a gene: 10. A note on this clone: What it binds is not known.

This TCR derives from a woman aged 18-30 years in good health and CMV-seropositive. Sequencing used PBMCs. J is TRBJ1-4 and V is TRBV19; TRBD1 agrees at 7 bases. The CDR3 protein is CASTTRTGGNEKLFF. Here the CDR3 DNA reads TGTGCCAGTACCACCCGGACAGGCGGAAATGAAAAACTGTTTTTT.